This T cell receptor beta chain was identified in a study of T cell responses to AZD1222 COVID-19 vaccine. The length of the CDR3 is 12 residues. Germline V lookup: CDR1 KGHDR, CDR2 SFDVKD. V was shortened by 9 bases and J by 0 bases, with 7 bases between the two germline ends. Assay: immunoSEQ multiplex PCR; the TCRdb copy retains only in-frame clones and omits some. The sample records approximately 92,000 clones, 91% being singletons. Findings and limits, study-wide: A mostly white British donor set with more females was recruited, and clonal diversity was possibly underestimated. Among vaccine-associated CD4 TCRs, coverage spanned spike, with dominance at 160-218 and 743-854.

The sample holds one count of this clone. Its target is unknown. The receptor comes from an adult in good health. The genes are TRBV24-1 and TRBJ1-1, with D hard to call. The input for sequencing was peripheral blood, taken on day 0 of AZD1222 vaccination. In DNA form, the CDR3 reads TGTGCCACCCTCGGTGTGAACACTGAAGCTTTCTTT. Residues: CATLGVNTEAFF.